This T cell receptor beta chain was sequenced in a study of blood T cell repertoires in COVID-19 (dated by TCRdb to about 2020). General notes on the study: Samples covering the acute and convalescent phases of COVID-19 were provided by collaborators in the United States, Italy and Spain. The prospective study material was composed of cDNA or gDNA derived from T cells, B-cell-depleted T cells, or PBMCs. Deeply sampled blood TCRbeta repertoires from subjects exposed to, actively infected with, or recovered from COVID-19 were included in the dataset. The repertoires were released in a freely available public database meant as a resource for research on the immune response to SARS-CoV-2. The samples were drawn from the first 160 participants of the ongoing ImmuneRACE study and from some 1,300 subjects provided by 6 global collaborators. The sample metadata nearly always contained a de-identified subject ID, COVID-19 status, age in years and sex. Where available, HLA class I and class II types were obtained from metadata supplied by the sample provider rather than from assay-based typing.

About this clone itself: It lacks a known antigen. No clone much larger than this one lies a single base away; base qualities are absent.

Looking up the germline V gene (reference sequence) yields CDR1 GTSNPN and CDR2 SVGIG. From the cysteine up to the phenylalanine, the CDR3 has a length of 14 residues. The only DNA kept is the CDR3, 42 bases in frame from the first base. V is pared back by 0 bases and J by 7 bases, with 15 bases lying between the germline termini. Here is what the overall study found, with its caveats: Clinical and demographic metadata were provided uncurated, with the amount varying by source and participant.

TCRbeta CDR3 regions were amplified from genomic DNA by means of the immunoSEQ Assay, a bias-controlled multiplex PCR. In the paper's pipeline: Within the assay, amplification of reference gene primers was used to estimate how many nucleated cells each sample contained. To quantify the absolute abundance of each unique TCRbeta CDR3 rearrangement, sequence reads were collapsed and filtered. For each sample, productive Simpson clonality was calculated as the square root of Simpson's diversity index over productive rearrangements. Held by TCRdb, this immuneACCESS table contains in-frame sequences only and omits some clones. Under half of the omission traces to an unresolved V gene where checked; the cause of the rest is unknown. That table gives V, J and clone size, and the DNA gave D and trimming. For this sample the table gives fewer than 250,000 clones, of which approximately 83% were detected only once. 7.4% of the sample comes from the top ten.

Each collaborating institution followed its own protocols to collect whole blood in K2EDTA tubes. For TCRbeta analysis, collaborators shipped samples as frozen whole blood, isolated PBMCs, or DNA extracted from either of those sample types. This sequence was found in a woman in her forties or fifties with acute or convalescent COVID-19. Recombination connected TRBV30 to TRBJ2-5, and the D gene may be TRBD2, 7 bases matching. The sample consisted of peripheral blood. The CDR3 loop reads CAWSVSGGLVTQYF. The DNA sequence is given as TGTGCCTGGAGTGTATCCGGGGGGCTAGTGACCCAGTACTTC. The reference TRBV30 and TRBJ2-5 proteins fill in what lies around the CDR3, so the full variable domain reads SQTIHQWPATLVQPVGSPLSLECTVEGTSNPNLYWYRQAAGRGLQLLFYSVGIGQISSEVPQNLSASRPQDRQFILSSKKLLLSDSGFYLCAWSVSGGLVTQYFGPGTRLLVL.